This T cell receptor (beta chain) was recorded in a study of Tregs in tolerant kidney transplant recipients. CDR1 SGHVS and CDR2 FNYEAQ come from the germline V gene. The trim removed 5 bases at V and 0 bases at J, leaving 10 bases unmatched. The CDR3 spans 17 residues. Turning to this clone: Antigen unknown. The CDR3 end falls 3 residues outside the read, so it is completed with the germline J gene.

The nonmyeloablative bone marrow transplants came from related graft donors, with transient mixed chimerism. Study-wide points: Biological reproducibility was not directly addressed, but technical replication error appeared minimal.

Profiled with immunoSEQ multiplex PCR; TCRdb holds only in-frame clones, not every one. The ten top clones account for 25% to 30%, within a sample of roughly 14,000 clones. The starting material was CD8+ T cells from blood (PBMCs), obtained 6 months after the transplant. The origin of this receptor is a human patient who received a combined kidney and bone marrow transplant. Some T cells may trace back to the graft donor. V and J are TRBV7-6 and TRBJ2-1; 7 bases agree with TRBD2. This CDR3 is CASSPVVGGSSYNEQFF. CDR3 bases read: TGTGCCAGCAGCCCAGTGGTGGGGGGGAGCTCCTACAATGAG. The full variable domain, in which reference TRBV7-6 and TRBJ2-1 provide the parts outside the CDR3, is GAGVSQSPRYKVTKRGQDVALRCDPISGHVSLYWYRQALGQGPEFLTYFNYEAQQDKSGLPNDRFSAERPEGSISTLTIQRTEQRDSAMYRCASSPVVGGSSYNEQFFGPGTRLTVL.